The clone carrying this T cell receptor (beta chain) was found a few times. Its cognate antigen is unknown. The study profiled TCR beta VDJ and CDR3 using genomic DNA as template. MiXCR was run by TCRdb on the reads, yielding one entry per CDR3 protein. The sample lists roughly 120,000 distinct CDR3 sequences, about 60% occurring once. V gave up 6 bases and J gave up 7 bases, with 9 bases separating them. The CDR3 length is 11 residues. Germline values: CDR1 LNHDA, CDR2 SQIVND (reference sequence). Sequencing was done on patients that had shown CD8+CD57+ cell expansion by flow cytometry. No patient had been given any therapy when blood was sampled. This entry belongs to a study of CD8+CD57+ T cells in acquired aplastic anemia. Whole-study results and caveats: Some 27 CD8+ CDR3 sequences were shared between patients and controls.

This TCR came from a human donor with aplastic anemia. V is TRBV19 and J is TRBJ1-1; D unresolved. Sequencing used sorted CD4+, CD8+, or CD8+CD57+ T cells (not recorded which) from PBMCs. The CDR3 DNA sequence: TGTGCCAGTAGGCGGTCCGGTGAAGCTTTCTTT. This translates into CASRRSGEAFF.